These 11 T cell receptor beta chains came from one sample sequenced in a study of blood T cell repertoires in COVID-19. This table comes from immunoSEQ multiplex PCR, and its TCRdb copy is limited to in-frame clones, with some not included. The sample records tens of thousands of clones, approximately 86% being singletons. Specimen: peripheral blood. These receptors came from a woman aged 55 to 70 with acute or convalescent COVID-19.

The chain uses TRBV5-1 and TRBJ2-6; no clear D. The CDR3 runs to 16 residues. The germline CDR1 and CDR2 sequences are SGHRS and YFSETQ. V dropped 0 bases and J dropped 4 bases, with 11 bases sitting between them. The CDR3 loop reads CASSLVLLRGANVLTF. The CDR3 DNA is TGCGCCAGCAGCTTGGTACTCCTCAGGGGGGCCAACGTCCTGACTTTC.

The chain combines TRBV2 with TRBJ1-1, with no clear D. Trimming cost V 8 bases and J 1 base, with 14 bases left between them. This CDR3 is built from 14 residues. In germline, CDR1 is SNHLY, CDR2 FYNNEI. The CDR3 is CASAAEGRNTEAFF. CDR3 coding DNA: TGTGCCAGCGCGGCGGAGGGCAGGAACACTGAAGCTTTCTTT.

This clone was seen once. The chain links TRBV27 to TRBJ2-7; D uncertain. Germline CDR1 and CDR2: MNHEY and SMNVEV (reference sequence). Trimming shortened V by 4 bases and J by 6 bases, and 13 bases separated the two germline ends. The CDR3 extends over 13 amino acids. Here the CDR3 reads CASSSSLVPEQYF. The CDR3 DNA reads TGTGCCAGCAGTTCCTCCCTAGTCCCCGAGCAGTACTTC.

V usage is TRBV9 and J usage is TRBJ2-2; 11 nucleotides match TRBD2. The CDR3 extends over 18 amino acids. Germline CDR1 reads SGDLS; CDR2 reads YYNGEE. V was pared by 4 bases and J by 2 bases, with 10 bases of the junction left unmatched. The CDR3 loop reads CASSPRGSGGVNTGELFF. In DNA form, the CDR3 reads TGTGCCAGCAGCCCTCGGGGTAGCGGGGGGGTAAACACCGGGGAGCTGTTTTTT.

This chain joins TRBV2 and TRBJ1-2, with D tentatively TRBD1 (6 bases). Trimming took off 6 bases at V and 3 bases at J, with 11 bases between the two ends. Germline V CDR1 and CDR2: SNHLY, FYNNEI. The CDR3 totals 13 residues. Here the CDR3 reads CASRRQDHYGYTF. CDR3 nucleotides: TGTGCCAGCAGGAGACAGGACCACTATGGCTACACCTTC.

This sequence joins TRBV2 and TRBJ1-2; 9 nucleotides align to TRBD1. The CDR3 is 13 residues long. Germline V gene data show CDR1 as SNHLY and CDR2 as FYNNEI. The trim removed 6 bases at V and 4 bases at J, leaving 3 bases unmatched. The CDR3 DNA reads as TGTGCCAGCAGGGACAGGGGTAGCTATGGCTACACCTTC. As protein: CASRDRGSYGYTF.

This rearrangement joins TRBV30 to TRBJ1-1; possible D gene TRBD1, 5 bases. The V gene lost 8 bases and the J gene lost 4 bases, with 17 bases spanning the gap. CDR3 length equals 13 residues. Germline V lookup: CDR1 GTSNPN, CDR2 SVGIG (reference sequence). CDR3 sequence reads: CAHRSAGGTEAFF. CDR3 nucleotides: TGTGCCCACCGAAGCGCGGGGGGCACTGAAGCTTTCTTT. Supplemented by reference TRBV30 and TRBJ1-1, the full variable domain reads SQTIHQWPATLVQPVGSPLSLECTVEGTSNPNLYWYRQAAGRGLQLLFYSVGIGQISSEVPQNLSASRPQDRQFILSSKKLLLSDSGFYLCAHRSAGGTEAFFGQGTRLTVV.

V and J are TRBV27 and TRBJ1-1, with D unresolved. Trimming cost V 2 bases and J 3 bases, with 7 bases left between them. The CDR3 extends over 13 amino acids. Germline V gene lookup returns CDR1 MNHEY and CDR2 SMNVEV (reference sequence). CDR3 loop: CASSLRRDTEAFF. The CDR3 DNA follows: TGTGCCAGCAGTTTAAGACGGGACACTGAAGCTTTCTTT.

This rearrangement joins TRBV28 to TRBJ1-2; D perhaps matches TRBD1 (5 bases). V dropped 8 bases and J dropped 4 bases, with 20 bases sitting between them. This CDR3 has 15 amino acids. Germline V gives CDR1 MDHEN, CDR2 SYDVKM. The CDR3 spells CASRRQTQFSYGYTF. Written as DNA, the CDR3 is TGTGCCAGCCGCCGACAGACCCAATTCTCCTATGGCTACACCTTC.

V and J are TRBV28 and TRBJ1-2; TRBD1 is a possible D gene (6 bases). The germline V gene has CDR1 MDHEN and CDR2 SYDVKM. V was cut by 7 bases and J by 2 bases, with 17 bases left in between. This CDR3 has 15 amino acids. CDR3 loop: CASTRQQGRNYGYTF. The CDR3 DNA reads as TGTGCCAGCACTCGGCAACAGGGCCGGAACTATGGCTACACCTTC.

The chain employs TRBV9 and TRBJ2-5; possible D gene TRBD2, 6 bases. Trimming pared 4 bases from V and 3 bases from J, leaving 10 bases between. Per germline, CDR1 SGDLS and CDR2 YYNGEE. The CDR3 sequence is 13 residues long. The CDR3 spells CASSFSGEETQYF. The CDR3 DNA follows: TGTGCCAGCAGCTTTAGCGGAGAAGAGACCCAGTACTTC. Together with reference TRBV9 and TRBJ2-5, the CDR3 gives the full variable domain: DSGVTQTPKHLITATGQRVTLRCSPRSGDLSVYWYQQSLDQGLQFLIQYYNGEERAKGNILERFSAQQFPDLHSELNLSSLELGDSALYFCASSFSGEETQYFGPGTRLLVL.